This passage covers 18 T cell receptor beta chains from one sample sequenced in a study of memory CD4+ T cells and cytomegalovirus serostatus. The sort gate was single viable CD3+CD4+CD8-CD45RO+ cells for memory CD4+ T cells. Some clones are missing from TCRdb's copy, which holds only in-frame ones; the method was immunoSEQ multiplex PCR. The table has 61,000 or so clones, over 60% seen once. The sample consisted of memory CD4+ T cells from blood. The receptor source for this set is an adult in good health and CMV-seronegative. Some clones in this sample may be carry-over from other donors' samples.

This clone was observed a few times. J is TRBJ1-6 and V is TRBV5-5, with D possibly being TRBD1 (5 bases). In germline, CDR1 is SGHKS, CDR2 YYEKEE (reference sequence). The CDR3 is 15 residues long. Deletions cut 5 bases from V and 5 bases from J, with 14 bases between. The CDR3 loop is CASRAGNIDNSPLHF. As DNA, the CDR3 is TGTGCCAGCAGGGCAGGGAACATAGATAATTCACCCCTCCACTTT.

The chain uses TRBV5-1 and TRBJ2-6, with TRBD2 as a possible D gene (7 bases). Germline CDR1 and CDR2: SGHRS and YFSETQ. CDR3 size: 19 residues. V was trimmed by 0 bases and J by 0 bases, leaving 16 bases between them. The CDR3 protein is CASSLGTGGSISGANVLTF. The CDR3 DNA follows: TGCGCCAGCAGCTTGGGGACGGGGGGCAGCATCTCTGGGGCCAACGTCCTGACTTTC.

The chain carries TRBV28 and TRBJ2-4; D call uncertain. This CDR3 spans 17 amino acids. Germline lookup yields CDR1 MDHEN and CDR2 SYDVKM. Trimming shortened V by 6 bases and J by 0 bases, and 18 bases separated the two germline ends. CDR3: CASSPDRSTLAKNIQYF. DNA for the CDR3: TGTGCCAGCAGCCCGGACCGTTCGACTCTAGCCAAAAACATTCAGTACTTC.

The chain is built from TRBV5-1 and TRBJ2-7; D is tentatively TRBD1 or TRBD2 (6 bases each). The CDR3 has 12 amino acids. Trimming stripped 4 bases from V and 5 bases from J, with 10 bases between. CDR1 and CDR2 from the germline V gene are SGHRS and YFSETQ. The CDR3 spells CASSAGTHEQYF. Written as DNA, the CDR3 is TGCGCCAGCAGCGCGGGGACACACGAGCAGTACTTC.

The CDR3 spells CSVVRTGGASYGYTF. In DNA, the CDR3 is TGCAGCGTTGTTAGGACAGGGGGCGCAAGCTATGGCTACACCTTC. This chain joins TRBV29-1 and TRBJ1-2; 11 nucleotides align to TRBD1. The CDR3 is 15 residues long. Germline loops: CDR1 SQVTM, CDR2 ANQGSEA. V lost 4 bases to trimming and J lost 4 bases; unmatched junction nucleotides: 8.

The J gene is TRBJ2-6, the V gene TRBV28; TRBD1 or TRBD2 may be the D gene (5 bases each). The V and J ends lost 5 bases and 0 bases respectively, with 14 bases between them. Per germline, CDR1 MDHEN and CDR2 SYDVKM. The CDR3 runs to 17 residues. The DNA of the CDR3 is TGTGCCAGCAGTCTCCCGGGGCGTATCTCTGGGGCCAACGTCCTGACTTTC. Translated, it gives CASSLPGRISGANVLTF.

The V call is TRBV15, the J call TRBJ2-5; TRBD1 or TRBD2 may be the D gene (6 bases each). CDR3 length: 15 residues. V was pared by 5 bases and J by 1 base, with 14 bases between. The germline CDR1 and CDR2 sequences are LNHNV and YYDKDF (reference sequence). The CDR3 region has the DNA TGTGCCACCAGCGGGGGCGGGGCCGCCCAAGAGACCCAGTACTTC. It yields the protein CATSGGGAAQETQYF.

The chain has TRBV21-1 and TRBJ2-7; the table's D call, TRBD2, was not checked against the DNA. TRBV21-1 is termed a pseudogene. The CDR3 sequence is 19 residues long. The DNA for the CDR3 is TGTGCCAGCAGCCTTCCGCCGGGACTAGCGGGGGGTAATACCTACGAGCAGTACTTC. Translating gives CASSLPPGLAGGNTYEQYF.

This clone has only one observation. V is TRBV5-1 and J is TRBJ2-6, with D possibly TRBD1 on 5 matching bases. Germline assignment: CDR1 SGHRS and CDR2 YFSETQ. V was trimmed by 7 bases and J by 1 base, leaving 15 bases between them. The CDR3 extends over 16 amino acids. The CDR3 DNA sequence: TGCGCCAGCGGGGCAGGGCAAATGTCTGGGGCCAACGTCCTGACTTTC. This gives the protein CASGAGQMSGANVLTF.

The CDR3 here is CASSPRTENTEAFF. DNA of the CDR3: TGTGCCAGCTCACCACGGACAGAGAACACTGAAGCTTTCTTT. The J gene is TRBJ1-1, the V gene TRBV18, with a tentative D call TRBD1 (6 bases). The CDR3 consists of 14 residues. V lost 1 base, J lost 1 base, and 7 bases lay in between. CDR1 is KGHSH, CDR2 LQKENI, per germline.

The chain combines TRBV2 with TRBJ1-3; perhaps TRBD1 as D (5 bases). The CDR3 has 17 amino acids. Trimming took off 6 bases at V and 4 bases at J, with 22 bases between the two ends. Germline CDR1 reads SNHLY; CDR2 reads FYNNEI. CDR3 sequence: CASRGGIGGPQGNTIYF. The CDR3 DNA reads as TGTGCCAGCAGGGGCGGGATCGGGGGTCCGCAAGGAAACACCATATATTTT.

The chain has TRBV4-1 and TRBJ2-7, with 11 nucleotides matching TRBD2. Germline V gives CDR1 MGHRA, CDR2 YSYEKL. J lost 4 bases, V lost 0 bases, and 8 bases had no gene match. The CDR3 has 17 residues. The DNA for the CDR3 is TGCGCCAGCAGCCAAGAACGGGGGCTAGCGGGGGGTTACGAGCAGTACTTC. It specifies CASSQERGLAGGYEQYF.

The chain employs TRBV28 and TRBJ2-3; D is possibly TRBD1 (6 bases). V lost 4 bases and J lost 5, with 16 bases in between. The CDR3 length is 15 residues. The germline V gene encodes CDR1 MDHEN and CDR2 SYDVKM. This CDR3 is CASSSSQGLIDTQYF. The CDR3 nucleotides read TGTGCCAGCAGTTCCTCTCAGGGGTTGATAGATACGCAGTATTTT.

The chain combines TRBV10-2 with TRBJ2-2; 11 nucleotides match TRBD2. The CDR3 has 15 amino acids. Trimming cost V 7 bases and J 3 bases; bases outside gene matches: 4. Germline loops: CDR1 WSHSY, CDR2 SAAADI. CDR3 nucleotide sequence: TGCGCCAGCACTAGCGGGGGGCTCTACACCGGGGAGCTGTTTTTT. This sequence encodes CASTSGGLYTGELFF.

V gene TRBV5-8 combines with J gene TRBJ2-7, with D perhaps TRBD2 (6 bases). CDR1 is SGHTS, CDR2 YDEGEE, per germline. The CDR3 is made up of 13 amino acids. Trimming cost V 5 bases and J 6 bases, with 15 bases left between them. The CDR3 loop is CASSRLRRGEQYF. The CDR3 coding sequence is TGTGCCAGCAGTAGACTAAGGAGGGGCGAGCAGTACTTC.

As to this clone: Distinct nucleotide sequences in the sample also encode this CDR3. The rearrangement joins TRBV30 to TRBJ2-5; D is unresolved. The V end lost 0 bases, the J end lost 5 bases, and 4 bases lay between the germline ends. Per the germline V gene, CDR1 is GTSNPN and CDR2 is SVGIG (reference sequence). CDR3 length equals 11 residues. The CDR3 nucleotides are TGTGCCTGGAGTGTACAGGAGACCCAGTACTTC. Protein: CAWSVQETQYF.

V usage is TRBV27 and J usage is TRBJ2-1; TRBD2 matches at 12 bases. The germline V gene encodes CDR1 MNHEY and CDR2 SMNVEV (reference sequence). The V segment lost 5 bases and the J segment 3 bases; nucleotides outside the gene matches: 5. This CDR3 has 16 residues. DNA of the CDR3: TGTGCCAGCAGTAAACCTAGCGGGAGGGACTACAATGAGCAGTTCTTC. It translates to CASSKPSGRDYNEQFF.

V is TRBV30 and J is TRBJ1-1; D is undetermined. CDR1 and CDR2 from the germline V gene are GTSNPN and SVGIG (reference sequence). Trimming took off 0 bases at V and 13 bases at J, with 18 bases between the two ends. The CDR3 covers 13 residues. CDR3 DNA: TGTGCCTGGAGTGTAACAGCCCGGTTGAAGCTTTTCTTT. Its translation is CAWSVTARLKLFF.